Listed here are 26 T cell receptor beta chains from one sample, sequenced in a study of regulatory T cells in long-lasting Graves disease. Both iRepertoire HTBI primers and Arm-PCR of CDR3 regions were used to build the TCR beta libraries. TCRdb re-called the multiplex PCR reads with MiXCR, one entry per CDR3 protein. This repertoire shows 390,000 or so distinct CDR3 sequences, over 9.5% found once; its top ten account for under 20%. Sample time point: newly diagnosed GD, antithyroid drugs for less than 3 months. The authors made the TCR library using RNA they extracted from PBMCs. The sample also formed part of further work on T cells in Graves' hyperthyroidism and ophthalmopathy.

The material sequenced was peripheral blood mononuclear cells (PBMCs), taken at new diagnosis, from a patient treated with antithyroid drugs. The origin of the receptors is a woman aged 18-30 years with Graves disease.

This clonotype was counted at least ten times. This chain uses TRBV2 with TRBJ2-7; D remains ambiguous. Trimming cost V 5 bases and J 6 bases, with 14 bases left between them. The CDR3 length is 13 residues. In germline, CDR1 is SNHLY, CDR2 FYNNEI. The CDR3 DNA is TGTGCCAGCAGTTATGGCGTAGTAAGCGAGCAGTACGTC. Protein: CASSYGVVSEQYV.

This chain connects TRBV20-1 to TRBJ1-1, with D possibly being TRBD1 (5 bases). The CDR3 length is 13 residues. V lost 2 bases to trimming and J lost 2 bases, with 9 bases between them. In germline, CDR1 is DFQATT, CDR2 SNEGSKA (reference sequence). CDR3 in amino acids: CSARWGPNTEAFF. DNA for the CDR3: TGCAGTGCTAGATGGGGACCCAACACTGAAGCTTTCTTT.

This clonotype was observed a handful of times. This chain uses TRBV4-1 with TRBJ2-1; TRBD2 matches at 8 bases. The CDR3 length is 16 residues. Losses at the gene ends were 1 base for V and 10 bases for J; bases not matched to a gene: 12. Germline V gene lookup returns CDR1 MGHRA and CDR2 YSYEKL. The CDR3 nucleotides are TGCGCCAGCAGCCAAGGCATGGGCGGGAGGACCAAAGAGCAGTTCTTC. The encoded protein is CASSQGMGGRTKEQFF.

This clonotype was counted at least ten times. The CDR3 spells CASSLDRLQETQYF. CDR3 coding DNA: TGTGCCAGCAGCTTAGACCGGCTACAAGAGACCCAGTACTTC. V gene TRBV7-9 combines with J gene TRBJ2-5, with no clear D. The germline CDR1 and CDR2 sequences are SEHNR and FQNEAQ (reference sequence). The CDR3 consists of 14 residues. The V gene lost 1 base and the J gene lost 2 bases, with 8 bases spanning the gap.

V gene TRBV4-3 combines with J gene TRBJ2-7, with a possible D match to TRBD2 (5 bases). CDR3 length equals 14 residues. Germline CDR1 is LGHNA and CDR2 is YSLEER. V was pared by 2 bases and J by 2 bases, with 10 bases between. The CDR3 is CASSQFGGPYEQYF. In nucleotides, the CDR3 is TGCGCCAGCAGCCAATTCGGAGGCCCCTACGAGCAGTACTTC.

The V gene is TRBV14, the J gene TRBJ1-4; no definite D call. Between the trimmed V and J ends, which lost 4 bases and 5 bases, there was a span of 11 bases. The germline V gene encodes CDR1 SGHDN and CDR2 FVKESK. This CDR3 comprises 14 residues. The CDR3 DNA follows: TGTGCCAGCAGCCTATGGCAGGAGAATGAAAAACTGTTTTTT. Encoded protein: CASSLWQENEKLFF. Full variable domain (outside the CDR3, taken from reference TRBV14 and TRBJ1-4): EAGVTQFPSHSVIEKGQTVTLRCDPISGHDNLYWYRRVMGKEIKFLLHFVKESKQDESGMPNNRFLAERTGGTYSTLKVQPAELEDSGVYFCASSLWQENEKLFFGSGTQLSVL.

There are many counts of this clonotype. The chain joins TRBV6-9 to TRBJ2-1; 10 bases match TRBD1. Trimming at V came to 4 bases and at J to 3 bases, leaving 6 bases not matched to a gene. The length of the CDR3 is 16 residues. Per the germline V gene, CDR1 is MNHGY and CDR2 is SVAAGI. CDR3 loop: CASSWDGTGVYNEQFF. The DNA for the CDR3 is TGTGCCAGCAGTTGGGACGGGACAGGGGTCTACAATGAGCAGTTCTTC.

This clonotype came up many times. J is TRBJ2-7 and V is TRBV20-1, with D perhaps matching TRBD1 (6 bases). Germline CDR1 is DFQATT and CDR2 is SNEGSKA (reference sequence). The CDR3 consists of 14 residues. The germline V and J ends were trimmed by 4 bases and 0 bases, with 13 bases remaining between them. Written as DNA, the CDR3 is TGCAGTGCTACCACCAGGGGACCCTCCTACGAGCAGTACTTC. It yields the protein CSATTRGPSYEQYF.

This clonotype was recorded at least ten times. V gene TRBV11-2 combines with J gene TRBJ2-2; 11 bases are a match to TRBD1. Per germline, CDR1 SGHAT and CDR2 FQNNGV. The CDR3 totals 16 residues. The ends lost 2 bases at V and 6 bases at J; junction bases unmatched: 5. The CDR3 here is CASSLPGQGVSGELFF. CDR3 DNA sequence: TGTGCCAGCAGCTTACCGGGACAGGGGGTTTCCGGGGAGCTGTTTTTT.

In this sample, this clonotype turned up a few times. Relative to the germline gene, one junction end is altered; a read error may explain this. The chain uses TRBV7-2 and TRBJ2-1; 9 bases match TRBD2. The CDR3 loop spans 16 amino acids. From germline, CDR1 is SGHTA and CDR2 FQGNSA. CDR3 residues: CAGSSLAGVFGNEQFF. CDR3 nucleotide sequence: TGTGCCGGCAGTTCCTTAGCGGGAGTGTTTGGAAATGAGCAGTTCTTC.

The table lists this clonotype with many counts. The V call is TRBV20-1, the J call TRBJ2-3, with 7 bases aligning to TRBD2. The CDR3 contains 20 residues. CDR1 DFQATT and CDR2 SNEGSKA come from the germline V gene (reference sequence). The trim removed 0 bases at V and 2 bases at J, leaving 20 bases unmatched. The CDR3 DNA is TGCAGTGCTAGAGACCCCCCCCGAGCCGGGAGGTTCCCCGACACAGATACGCAGTATTTT. Protein product: CSARDPPRAGRFPDTDTQYF.

With respect to this clonotype: The junction shows a germline mismatch at one end, possibly a read error. V and J are TRBV13 and TRBJ2-5; 10 nucleotides line up with TRBD2. CDR1 and CDR2 (germline): PRHDT, FYEKMQ (reference sequence). The CDR3 runs to 15 residues. CDR3 in DNA: TGTACCAGCAGTCGACCGGGACTAGCGACAGAGACCCAGTACTTC. Protein sequence: CTSSRPGLATETQYF.

This clonotype was counted ten times or more. CDR3: CASSGGIPEAFF. The CDR3 nucleotides are TGTGCCAGCAGTGGGGGGATCCCTGAAGCTTTCTTT. The J gene is TRBJ1-1, the V gene TRBV28, with D possibly being TRBD1 (5 bases). V was trimmed by 5 bases and J by 6 bases, leaving 10 bases between them. The length of the CDR3 is 12 residues. Germline V gene sequence: CDR1 MDHEN, CDR2 SYDVKM.

This clonotype was detected many times. V usage is TRBV18 and J usage is TRBJ1-2; D ambiguous. The CDR3 runs 12 residues. Germline CDR1 reads KGHSH; CDR2 reads LQKENI. V was clipped by 0 bases and J by 9 bases, with 8 bases between them. CDR3 sequence reads: CASSPPEVRYTF. In nucleotides, the CDR3 is TGTGCCAGCTCACCACCGGAGGTTCGCTACACCTTC.

This clonotype has ten or more counts. The chain recombines TRBV7-9 with TRBJ1-4, with 7 bases identical to TRBD1. The V gene's germline CDR1 is SEHNR and CDR2 FQNEAQ (reference sequence). The junction had 12 bases not matched to a gene; V was cut back by 2 bases and J by 6 bases. The CDR3 has 17 residues. Written as DNA, the CDR3 is TGTGCCAGCAGCTTATGGTACAGGAGGGGGCAGGATGAAAAACTGTTTTTT. It is translated as CASSLWYRRGQDEKLFF.

In its sample, this clonotype was seen many times. The chain uses TRBV20-1 and TRBJ2-1; TRBD1 might be the D (6 bases). The length of the CDR3 is 11 residues. Germline V gene sequence: CDR1 DFQATT, CDR2 SNEGSKA (reference sequence). Trimming took off 3 bases at V and 11 bases at J, with 11 bases between the two ends. As DNA, the CDR3 is TGCAGTGCTAGTGAAGGGGGAAAGCAGTTCTTC. It yields the protein CSASEGGKQFF.

Ten or more counts support this clonotype. J is TRBJ2-2 and V is TRBV5-1; D perhaps matches TRBD2 (5 bases). Trimming pared 0 bases from V and 7 bases from J, leaving 16 bases between. Germline V CDR1 and CDR2: SGHRS, YFSETQ. This CDR3 is built from 16 residues. The CDR3 sequence: CASSLGRRSGGGELFF. The CDR3 DNA sequence: TGCGCCAGCAGCTTGGGCAGGCGCAGTGGAGGCGGGGAGCTGTTTTTT. Full variable domain (rest looked up from reference TRBV5-1 and TRBJ2-2): KAGVTQTPRYLIKTRGQQVTLSCSPISGHRSVSWYQQTPGQGLQFLFEYFSETQRNKGNFPGRFSGRQFSNSRSEMNVSTLELGDSALYLCASSLGRRSGGGELFFGEGSRLTVL.

This clonotype was recorded a few times. One end of the junction fails to match germline, which may point to a read error. The gene calls are TRBV13 and TRBJ2-1; a possible D gene is TRBD1 (5 bases). CDR1 and CDR2 (germline): PRHDT, FYEKMQ (reference sequence). The CDR3 sequence is 11 residues long. CDR3 in amino acids: CASSLEGLLYF. CDR3 nucleotides: TGTGCCAGCAGCTTAGAGGGGCTCTTATACTTC.

This clonotype was recorded at least ten times. This rearrangement joins TRBV30 to TRBJ1-1; maybe TRBD1 (5 bases). The CDR3 contains 14 residues. V shed 3 bases and J shed 3 bases, with 14 bases lying between them. CDR1 is GTSNPN and CDR2 is SVGIG in the germline V gene (reference sequence). CDR3: CAWSPTEKDTEAFF. The CDR3 region has the DNA TGTGCCTGGAGCCCGACAGAGAAGGACACTGAAGCTTTCTTT.

This clonotype occurred many times. The genes are TRBV7-9 and TRBJ2-7; D uncertain. The germline V gene encodes CDR1 SEHNR and CDR2 FQNEAQ (reference sequence). The CDR3 length is 12 residues. Trimming shortened V by 5 bases and J by 6 bases, and 11 bases separated the two germline ends. Here the CDR3 reads CASSPRSGEQYF. The CDR3 nucleotides are TGTGCCAGCAGCCCGCGCTCGGGCGAGCAGTACTTC.

This clonotype was recorded at least ten times. V gene TRBV2 combines with J gene TRBJ1-4, with D hard to call. This CDR3 has 14 amino acids. Germline V CDR1 and CDR2: SNHLY, FYNNEI. The V gene lost 1 base and the J gene lost 14 bases, with 17 bases spanning the gap. In nucleotides, the CDR3 is TGTGCCAGCAGTGAAGATATGAGCGCCGCGGACCTGTTTTTT. It encodes CASSEDMSAADLFF.

The sample holds many counts of this clonotype. This chain joins TRBV7-9 and TRBJ2-1; D unclear. The CDR3 sequence is 13 residues long. Trimming cost V 5 bases and J 8 bases, with 13 bases left between them. The germline CDR1 and CDR2 sequences are SEHNR and FQNEAQ (reference sequence). The CDR3 sequence: CASSPHRAHEQFF. The CDR3 DNA follows: TGTGCCAGCAGCCCCCACCGGGCTCATGAGCAGTTCTTC.

At least ten counts were recorded for this clonotype. This chain joins TRBV7-9 and TRBJ2-5; TRBD2 matches at 9 bases. The V gene end was trimmed by 5 bases and the J gene end by 5 bases; junction bases not matched to a gene: 9. This CDR3 contains 15 residues. Germline V lookup: CDR1 SEHNR, CDR2 FQNEAQ (reference sequence). The CDR3 nucleotides are TGTGCCAGCAGCCCTAGACTAGCGGTGGGTGAGACCCAGTACTTC. Its protein is CASSPRLAVGETQYF.

This chain links TRBV12-3 or TRBV12-4 with TRBJ2-3; TRBD2 matches 13 bases. The ends lost 7 bases at V and 2 bases at J; junction bases unmatched: 12. This CDR3 comprises 18 residues. DNA for the CDR3: TGTGCCAGCACCCACCGGCGAGGACTAGCGGGGGCCACAGATACGCAGTATTTT. Amino acids: CASTHRRGLAGATDTQYF.

Many counts were recorded for this clonotype. The J gene is TRBJ2-1, the V gene TRBV11-2; TRBD1 aligns across 10 bases. CDR3 length: 16 residues. Germline lookup yields CDR1 SGHAT and CDR2 FQNNGV. J gave up 10 bases and V 2 bases, and 11 bases lay outside the gene matches. The CDR3 protein is CASSLPTGDRGYEQFF. As DNA, the CDR3 is TGTGCCAGCAGCTTACCGACTGGGGACAGGGGCTACGAGCAGTTCTTC. Together with reference TRBV11-2 and TRBJ2-1, the CDR3 gives the full variable domain: EAGVAQSPRYKIIEKRQSVAFWCNPISGHATLYWYQQILGQGPKLLIQFQNNGVVDDSQLPKDRFSAERLKGVDSTLKIQPAKLEDSAVYLCASSLPTGDRGYEQFFGPGTRLTVL.

This clonotype was observed a few times. The chain uses TRBV20-1 and TRBJ1-1; 7 bases fit TRBD1. V lost 0 bases, J lost 11 bases, and 9 bases stayed unmatched. CDR1 is DFQATT, CDR2 SNEGSKA, per germline (reference sequence). The CDR3 loop spans 13 amino acids. This chain's CDR3 is CSARDYVTGSAFF. As DNA, the CDR3 is TGCAGTGCTAGAGATTACGTGACAGGGTCGGCTTTCTTT.